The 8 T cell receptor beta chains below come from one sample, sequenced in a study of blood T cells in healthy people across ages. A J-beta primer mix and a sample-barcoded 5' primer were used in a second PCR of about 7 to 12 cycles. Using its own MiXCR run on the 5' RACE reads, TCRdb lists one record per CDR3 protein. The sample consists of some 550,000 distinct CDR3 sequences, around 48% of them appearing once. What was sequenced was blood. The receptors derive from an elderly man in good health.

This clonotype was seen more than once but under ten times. CDR3 loop: CASLLGGGIQETQYF. The DNA of the CDR3 is TGTGCCAGCCTTTTAGGGGGGGGCATACAAGAGACCCAGTACTTC. This chain joins TRBV7-2 and TRBJ2-5; possibly TRBD2 for D (7 bases). This CDR3 spans 15 amino acids. Germline values: CDR1 SGHTA, CDR2 FQGNSA. Trimming took off 8 bases at V and 2 bases at J, with 18 bases between the two ends.

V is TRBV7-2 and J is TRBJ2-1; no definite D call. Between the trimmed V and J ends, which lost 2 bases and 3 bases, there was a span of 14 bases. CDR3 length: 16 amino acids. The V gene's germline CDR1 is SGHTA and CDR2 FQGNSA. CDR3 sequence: CASSLTAGRYYNEQFF. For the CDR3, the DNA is TGTGCCAGCAGCTTAACAGCAGGACGCTACTACAATGAGCAGTTCTTC. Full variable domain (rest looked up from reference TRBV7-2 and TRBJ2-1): GAGVSQSPSNKVTEKGKDVELRCDPISGHTALYWYRQSLGQGLEFLIYFQGNSAPDKSGLPSDRFSAERTGGSVSTLTIQRTQQEDSAVYLCASSLTAGRYYNEQFFGPGTRLTVL.

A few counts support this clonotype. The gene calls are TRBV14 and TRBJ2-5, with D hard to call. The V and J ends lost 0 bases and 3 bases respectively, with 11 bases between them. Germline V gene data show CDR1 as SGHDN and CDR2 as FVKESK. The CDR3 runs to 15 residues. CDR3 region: CASSQDQQYEETQYF. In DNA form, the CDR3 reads TGTGCCAGCAGCCAAGATCAACAGTATGAAGAGACCCAGTACTTC.

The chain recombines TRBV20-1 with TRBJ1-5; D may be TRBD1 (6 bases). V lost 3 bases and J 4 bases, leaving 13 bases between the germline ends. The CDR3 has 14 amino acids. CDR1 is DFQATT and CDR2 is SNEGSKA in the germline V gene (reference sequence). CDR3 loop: CSASGWGQNQPQHF. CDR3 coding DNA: TGCAGTGCTAGTGGGTGGGGGCAGAATCAGCCCCAGCATTTT.

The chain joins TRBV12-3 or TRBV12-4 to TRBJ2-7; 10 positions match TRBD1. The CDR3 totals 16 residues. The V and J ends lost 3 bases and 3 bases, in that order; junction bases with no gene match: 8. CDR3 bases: TGTGCCAGCAGTTTCTTAAGGGGACAGGGGCTCTACGAGCAGTACTTC. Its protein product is CASSFLRGQGLYEQYF.

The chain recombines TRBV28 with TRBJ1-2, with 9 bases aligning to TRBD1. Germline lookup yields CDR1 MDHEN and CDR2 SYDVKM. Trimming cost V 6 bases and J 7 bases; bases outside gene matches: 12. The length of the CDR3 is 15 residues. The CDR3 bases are TGTGCCAGCAGAACCCCCGGACAGGGGTGGTTTGGCTACACCTTC. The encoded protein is CASRTPGQGWFGYTF.

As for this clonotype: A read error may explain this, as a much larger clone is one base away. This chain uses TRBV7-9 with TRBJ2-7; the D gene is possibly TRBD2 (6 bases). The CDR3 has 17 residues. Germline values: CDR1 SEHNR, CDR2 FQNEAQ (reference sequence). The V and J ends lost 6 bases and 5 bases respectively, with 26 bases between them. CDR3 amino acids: CASSSNRDSKISDEQYF. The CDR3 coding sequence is TGTGCCAGCAGTTCCAATCGGGACTCCAAAATATCCGACGAGCAGTACTTC.

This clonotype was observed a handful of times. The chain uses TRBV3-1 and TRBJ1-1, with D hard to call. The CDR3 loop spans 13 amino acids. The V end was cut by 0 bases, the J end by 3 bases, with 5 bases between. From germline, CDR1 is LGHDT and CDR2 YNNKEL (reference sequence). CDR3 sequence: CASSQESDTEAFF. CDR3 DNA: TGTGCCAGCAGCCAAGAATCTGACACTGAAGCTTTCTTT.